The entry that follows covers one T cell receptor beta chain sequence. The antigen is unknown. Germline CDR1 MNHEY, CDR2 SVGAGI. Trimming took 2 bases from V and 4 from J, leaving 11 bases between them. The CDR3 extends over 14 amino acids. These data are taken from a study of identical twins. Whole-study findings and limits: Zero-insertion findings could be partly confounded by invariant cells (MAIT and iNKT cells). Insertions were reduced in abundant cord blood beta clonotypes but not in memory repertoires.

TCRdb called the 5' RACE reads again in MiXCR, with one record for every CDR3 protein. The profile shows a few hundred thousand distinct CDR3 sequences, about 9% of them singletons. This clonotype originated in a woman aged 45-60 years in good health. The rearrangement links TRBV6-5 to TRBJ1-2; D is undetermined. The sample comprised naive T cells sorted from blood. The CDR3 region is CASSYTRISYGYTF. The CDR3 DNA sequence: TGTGCCAGCAGTTACACAAGGATTTCCTATGGCTACACCTTC.